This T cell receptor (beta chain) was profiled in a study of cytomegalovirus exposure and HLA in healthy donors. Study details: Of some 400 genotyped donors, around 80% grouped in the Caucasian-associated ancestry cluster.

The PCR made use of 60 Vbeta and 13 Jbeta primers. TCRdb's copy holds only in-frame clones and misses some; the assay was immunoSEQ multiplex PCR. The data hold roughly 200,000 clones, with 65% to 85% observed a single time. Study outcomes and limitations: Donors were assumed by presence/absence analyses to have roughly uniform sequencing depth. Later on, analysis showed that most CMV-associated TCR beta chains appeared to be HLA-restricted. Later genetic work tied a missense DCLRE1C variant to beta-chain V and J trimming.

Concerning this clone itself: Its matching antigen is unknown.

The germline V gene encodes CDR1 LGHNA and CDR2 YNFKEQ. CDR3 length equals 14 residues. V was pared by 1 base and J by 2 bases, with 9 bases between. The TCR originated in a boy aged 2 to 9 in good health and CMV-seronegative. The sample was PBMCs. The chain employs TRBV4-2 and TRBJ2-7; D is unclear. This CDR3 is CASSQGAETYEQYF. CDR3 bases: TGTGCCAGCAGCCAAGGCGCGGAAACCTACGAGCAGTACTTC.